This T cell receptor (beta chain) was obtained from a study of tumor-infiltrating lymphocytes in primary liver carcinoma. On the study more broadly: Tumors measured 4.2 to 10 cm and were stage T1-T3 N0M0. The study's findings and limits: Relative to tumor region pairs, the tumor-adjacent and tumor-blood pairs showed overlap that was lower.

In regard to this clonotype: The antigen remains unidentified.

TCR beta cDNA came from roughly 450 ng total RNA, primed with a constant-region primer. Amplification in three nested multiplex PCR rounds with slightly modified ARM-PCR gave rise to TCR beta libraries. Both of the initial two PCR rounds ran for 10 cycles and employed TRBV1-TRBV30 forward primers alongside a C-beta reverse primer. MiXCR, run by TCRdb on the multiplex PCR reads, gives a single entry per CDR3 protein. The profile shows under 200,000 distinct CDR3 sequences, less than 65% of them singletons. Germline CDR1 is MDHEN and CDR2 is SYDVKM. Trimming removed 2 bases from V and 2 bases from J, with 20 bases in between. This CDR3 is 18 amino acids long. Germline DNA was also extracted, with blood RNA taken from unsorted whole blood.

What was sequenced was peripheral blood. The chain combines TRBV28 with TRBJ2-3, with D possibly TRBD1 on 6 matching bases. The origin of this receptor is a woman aged 55-75 years with primary liver carcinoma and hepatitis B virus infection. This CDR3 is CASSLLGARGSDTDTQYF. For the CDR3, the DNA is TGTGCCAGCAGTTTACTGGGGGCTAGGGGCTCTGACACAGATACGCAGTATTTT.